Following are 16 T cell receptor beta chains from one sample sequenced in a study of shared clonotypes between healthy human individuals. Assay: immunoSEQ multiplex PCR; the TCRdb copy retains only in-frame clones and omits some. This table has over 700,000 clones, roughly two thirds appearing once. Sequenced: memory CD4+ T cells sorted from blood. Subset meaning: CD45RA-negative fraction. The receptor set was obtained from a woman aged 25 to 39 in good health.

This clone was found many times. The rearrangement uses TRBV5-1 and TRBJ2-1; D may be TRBD1 (5 bases). The CDR3 is 12 residues long. From germline, CDR1 is SGHRS and CDR2 YFSETQ. Trimming took off 9 bases at V and 5 bases at J, with 12 bases between the two ends. CDR3 protein: CATTDSDNEQFF. Written as DNA, the CDR3 is TGCGCCACCACCGACAGCGACAATGAGCAGTTCTTC. Variable domain in full (rest from reference TRBV5-1 and TRBJ2-1): KAGVTQTPRYLIKTRGQQVTLSCSPISGHRSVSWYQQTPGQGLQFLFEYFSETQRNKGNFPGRFSGRQFSNSRSEMNVSTLELGDSALYLCATTDSDNEQFFGPGTRLTVL.

This clone appeared once. The J gene is TRBJ1-3, the V gene TRBV7-2; D may be TRBD1 (5 bases). Trimming shortened V by 6 bases and J by 0 bases, and 12 bases separated the two germline ends. Germline-derived CDR1 and CDR2 are SGHTA and FQGNSA. The CDR3 covers 15 residues. The CDR3 is CASRPDRLSGNTIYF. The CDR3 bases are TGTGCCAGCAGACCCGACAGACTCTCTGGAAACACCATATATTTT.

The chain employs TRBV5-1 and TRBJ2-2, with TRBD1 matching 7 bases. This CDR3 is built from 15 residues. The V gene's germline CDR1 is SGHRS and CDR2 YFSETQ. V shed 4 bases, J shed 5 bases, and the junction held 8 bases outside the gene matches. The CDR3 region has the DNA TGCGCCAGCAGCCCGGGGACAGAGGCTACCGGGGAGCTGTTTTTT. It encodes CASSPGTEATGELFF.

The chain uses TRBV7-2 and TRBJ1-1; D remains unclear. The germline gives CDR1 SGHTA, CDR2 FQGNSA. Trimming took off 5 bases at V and 1 base at J, with 11 bases between the two ends. The CDR3 is 14 residues long. The CDR3 loop reads CASSRRATNTEAFF. The CDR3 nucleotides are TGTGCCAGCAGCCGCCGGGCCACGAACACTGAAGCTTTCTTT.

In its sample, this clone was seen many times. The J gene is TRBJ1-1, the V gene TRBV28; D unresolved. CDR3 length: 11 residues. The V gene's germline CDR1 is MDHEN and CDR2 SYDVKM. V was trimmed by 10 bases and J by 8 bases, leaving 14 bases between them. CDR3 coding DNA: TGTGCCACCCACCTCGGGAGGGAAGCTTTCTTT. Its protein is CATHLGREAFF.

The J gene is TRBJ2-3, the V gene TRBV6-1, with 10 bases identical to TRBD2. CDR3 size: 13 residues. CDR1 is MNHNS, CDR2 SASEGT, per germline. Trimming removed 8 bases from V and 4 bases from J; junction bases left unmatched: 3. Here the CDR3 reads CASGLAGADTQYF. CDR3 nucleotide sequence: TGTGCCAGCGGGCTAGCGGGGGCAGATACGCAGTATTTT.

CDR3 DNA sequence: TGTGCCAGTAGTATATCAACAGACCTCTATGGCTACACCTTC. This encodes CASSISTDLYGYTF. The chain uses TRBV19 and TRBJ1-2; D ambiguous. V shed 2 bases and J shed 4 bases, with 11 bases lying between them. Germline V gene sequence: CDR1 LNHDA, CDR2 SQIVND (reference sequence). This CDR3 has 14 amino acids.

The chain is built from TRBV19 and TRBJ2-3; either TRBD1 or TRBD2 may supply D (6 bases each). Trimming removed 9 bases at V and 0 bases at J, with 22 bases between. This CDR3 comprises 17 residues. Germline lookup yields CDR1 LNHDA and CDR2 SQIVND (reference sequence). This CDR3 reads CASGGRSGVTSTDTQYF. The CDR3, as DNA: TGTGCCAGCGGGGGCCGGAGTGGGGTGACGAGCACAGATACGCAGTATTTT.

For this clone: Distinct nucleotide sequences in the sample also encode this CDR3. The rearrangement joins TRBV7-6 to TRBJ2-1; D is uncertain. This CDR3 is 15 amino acids long. Germline V gene data show CDR1 as SGHVS and CDR2 as FNYEAQ. V was pared by 5 bases and J by 2 bases, with 13 bases between. The DNA for the CDR3 is TGTGCCAGCAGCCTCTCCGTAGGCGCCTACAATGAGCAGTTCTTC. It codes for CASSLSVGAYNEQFF.

V gene TRBV6-4 combines with J gene TRBJ1-1; 7 bases match TRBD1. Germline values: CDR1 MRHNA, CDR2 SNTAGT. The V segment lost 4 bases and the J segment 10 bases; nucleotides outside the gene matches: 9. The CDR3 has 13 amino acids. The CDR3 spells CASSVLQGSRAFF. CDR3 DNA sequence: TGTGCCAGCAGTGTTCTACAGGGGTCACGAGCTTTCTTT.

This chain joins TRBV7-2 and TRBJ2-7; 7 nucleotides match TRBD2. CDR1 is SGHTA, CDR2 FQGNSA, per germline. V trimming: 6 bases; J trimming: 3 bases; junction bases outside the gene matches: 11. The CDR3 is 15 amino acids. Here the CDR3 DNA reads TGTGCCAGCAGTTTGGGGGGGATTCCCCGCTACGAGCAGTACTTC. Translation gives CASSLGGIPRYEQYF. The variable domain in full, with the rest retrieved from reference TRBV7-2 and TRBJ2-7, is GAGVSQSPSNKVTEKGKDVELRCDPISGHTALYWYRQSLGQGLEFLIYFQGNSAPDKSGLPSDRFSAERTGGSVSTLTIQRTQQEDSAVYLCASSLGGIPRYEQYFGPGTRLTVT.

This clone was observed once. The J gene is TRBJ2-3, the V gene TRBV5-4, with D possibly being TRBD1 or TRBD2 (5 bases each). The CDR3 spans 14 residues. Germline lookup yields CDR1 SGHNT and CDR2 YYREEE (reference sequence). The germline V and J ends were trimmed by 3 bases and 0 bases, with 8 bases remaining between them. This CDR3 is CASSWGGSTDTQYF. The DNA of the CDR3 is TGTGCCAGCAGCTGGGGCGGGAGCACAGATACGCAGTATTTT.

V usage is TRBV29-1 and J usage is TRBJ1-5; D remains unclear. There are 12 residues in the CDR3. Germline values: CDR1 SQVTM, CDR2 ANQGSEA. Trimming stripped 4 bases from V and 6 bases from J, with 10 bases between. The CDR3 spells CSVASPSQPQHF. In nucleotides, the CDR3 is TGCAGCGTTGCGTCCCCGAGTCAGCCCCAGCATTTT. The full variable domain, rest sourced from reference TRBV29-1 and TRBJ1-5, is SAVISQKPSRDICQRGTSLTIQCQVDSQVTMMFWYRQQPGQSLTLIATANQGSEATYESGFVIDKFPISRPNLTFSTLTVSNMSPEDSSIYLCSVASPSQPQHFGDGTRLSIL.

The rearrangement uses TRBV12-5 and TRBJ1-1; 8 positions match TRBD1. Per the germline V gene, CDR1 is LGHNT and CDR2 is FRNRAP. The CDR3 spans 16 residues. The trim removed 1 base at V and 5 bases at J, leaving 9 bases unmatched. The CDR3 loop reads CASGLGTGGRSTEAFF. CDR3 DNA: TGTGCTAGTGGTTTGGGAACAGGGGGGCGGTCTACTGAAGCTTTCTTT.

The chain employs TRBV20-1 and TRBJ1-1; no clear D gene. The CDR3 loop spans 10 amino acids. V lost 4 bases, J lost 7 bases, and 7 bases lay in between. The germline CDR1 and CDR2 sequences are DFQATT and SNEGSKA (reference sequence). The CDR3 region is CSAMIFEAFF. In DNA, the CDR3 is TGCAGTGCTATGATATTTGAAGCTTTCTTT.

The chain recombines TRBV6-1 with TRBJ2-6; D is unclear. Trimming pared 6 bases from V and 0 bases from J, leaving 6 bases between. Germline V gives CDR1 MNHNS, CDR2 SASEGT. The CDR3 has 14 amino acids. The CDR3 sequence: CASRLGSGANVLTF. In DNA form, the CDR3 reads TGTGCCAGCAGGCTGGGCTCTGGGGCCAACGTCCTGACTTTC.